One sample yielded the 27 T cell receptor beta chains listed below, sequenced in a study of cytomegalovirus exposure and HLA in healthy donors. The study ran its PCR with 60 Vbeta and 13 Jbeta primers. Method: immunoSEQ multiplex PCR; TCRdb's copy keeps in-frame clones and lacks some. The table shows approximately 140,000 clones, with 55% to 80% occurring only once. The sample comprised PBMCs. Receptors were obtained from an older woman in good health and CMV-seropositive.

This clone was picked up a small number of times. This chain connects TRBV2 to TRBJ1-2; no definite D call. The CDR3 totals 14 residues. The germline V gene encodes CDR1 SNHLY and CDR2 FYNNEI. Trimming left V 2 bases short and J 3 bases short, with 10 bases between. The CDR3 region is CASSERGGDYGYTF. In nucleotides, the CDR3 is TGTGCCAGCAGTGAACGGGGTGGGGACTATGGCTACACCTTC.

This clone has only a few counts. This chain connects TRBV11-1 to TRBJ2-1, with TRBD1 matching over 10 bases. Germline-derived CDR1 and CDR2 are SGHAT and FQDESV (reference sequence). This CDR3 is 16 amino acids long. V was pared by 5 bases and J by 6 bases, with 10 bases of the junction left unmatched. In DNA form, the CDR3 reads TGTGCCAGCAGCGCAATTTCCGGGACAGGGGTCAATGAGCAGTTCTTC. Amino acids: CASSAISGTGVNEQFF.

This clone has a handful of counts. The chain recombines TRBV7-2 with TRBJ2-1; 10 bases are shared with TRBD2. CDR3 length: 15 residues. Germline assignment: CDR1 SGHTA and CDR2 FQGNSA. The trim removed 2 bases at V and 8 bases at J, leaving 6 bases unmatched. The CDR3 reads CASSLRSGREDEQFF. The CDR3 DNA sequence: TGTGCCAGCAGCTTAAGGAGCGGGAGGGAGGATGAGCAGTTCTTC.

The V call is TRBV5-1, the J call TRBJ2-7; 9 bases fit TRBD2. With 0 bases clipped from V and 6 bases from J, the junction kept 7 bases outside the gene matches. Germline-derived CDR1 and CDR2 are SGHRS and YFSETQ. There are 15 residues in the CDR3. CDR3 protein: CASSLASGTAGEQYF. The DNA for the CDR3 is TGCGCCAGCAGCTTGGCTAGCGGGACGGCAGGCGAGCAGTACTTC.

The chain has TRBV5-5 and TRBJ2-5; the D gene is possibly TRBD1 (6 bases). The CDR3 contains 14 residues. V was trimmed by 4 bases and J by 2 bases, leaving 12 bases between them. CDR1 and CDR2 (germline): SGHKS, YYEKEE (reference sequence). The CDR3 sequence: CASSLLQGQETQYF. CDR3 bases: TGTGCCAGCAGCCTGTTACAGGGACAAGAGACCCAGTACTTC.

The chain employs TRBV7-2 and TRBJ1-6; D unresolved. The CDR3 consists of 14 residues. Trimming stripped 1 base from V and 8 bases from J, with 9 bases between. Germline V CDR1 and CDR2: SGHTA, FQGNSA. The CDR3 reads CASSLEEAYSPLHF. CDR3 in DNA: TGTGCCAGCAGCTTAGAGGAGGCATATTCACCCCTCCACTTT.

A few counts support this clone. The J gene is TRBJ2-7, the V gene TRBV10-2; 7 bases are a match to TRBD2. This CDR3 spans 13 amino acids. Germline lookup yields CDR1 WSHSY and CDR2 SAAADI. V lost 8 bases to trimming and J lost 4 bases; unmatched junction nucleotides: 8. Here the CDR3 reads CASGGDGLYEQYF. The CDR3 DNA sequence: TGCGCCAGCGGGGGGGACGGCTTATACGAGCAGTACTTC.

The chain uses TRBV15 and TRBJ2-6; D is possibly TRBD1 (6 bases). The CDR3 length is 15 residues. Trimming stripped 3 bases from V and 2 bases from J, with 8 bases between. Germline V CDR1 and CDR2: LNHNV, YYDKDF (reference sequence). The CDR3 sequence: CATSSRGPGANVLTF. CDR3 DNA: TGTGCCACCAGCAGCAGGGGCCCTGGGGCCAACGTCCTGACTTTC.

V gene TRBV29-1 combines with J gene TRBJ2-2; 7 nucleotides match TRBD1. Germline CDR1 is SQVTM and CDR2 is ANQGSEA. V shed 4 bases and J 4 bases; nucleotides not matched to a gene: 3. The CDR3 sequence is 13 residues long. The DNA for the CDR3 is TGCAGCGTTGTTAGACAGGGCACCGGGGAGCTGTTTTTT. Amino acids: CSVVRQGTGELFF.

This clone was seen a handful of times. The chain recombines TRBV30 with TRBJ2-1; D may be TRBD2 (6 bases). This CDR3 has 16 amino acids. Germline V gives CDR1 GTSNPN, CDR2 SVGIG (reference sequence). Trimming stripped 0 bases from V and 1 base from J, with 13 bases between. DNA of the CDR3: TGTGCCTGGAGTGTTGGACTAACAACGTCCTACAATGAGCAGTTCTTC. Encoded protein: CAWSVGLTTSYNEQFF.

The chain uses TRBV7-3 and TRBJ2-3, with 13 bases fitting TRBD2. J lost 4 bases, V lost 5 bases, and 3 bases had no gene match. CDR1 is SGHTA and CDR2 is FQGTGA in the germline V gene. The CDR3 has 15 residues. The CDR3 is CASSPGLAGADTQYF. CDR3 DNA sequence: TGTGCCAGCAGCCCCGGACTAGCGGGAGCAGATACGCAGTATTTT. The full variable domain, in which reference TRBV7-3 and TRBJ2-3 provide the parts outside the CDR3, is GAGVSQTPSNKVTEKGKYVELRCDPISGHTALYWYRQSLGQGPEFLIYFQGTGAADDSGLPNDRFFAVRPEGSVSTLKIQRTERGDSAVYLCASSPGLAGADTQYFGPGTRLTVL.

The genes are TRBV28 and TRBJ1-5, with unresolved D. This CDR3 region has 13 residues. Germline V lookup: CDR1 MDHEN, CDR2 SYDVKM. The V end lost 7 bases, the J end lost 11 bases, and 18 bases lay between the germline ends. The CDR3 DNA is TGTGCCAGCAACCGCCTTGGTGCCGCGGCCCAGCATTTT. This translates into CASNRLGAAAQHF.

This clone turned up a few times. V is TRBV5-4 and J is TRBJ1-4; 8 bases agree with TRBD1. This CDR3 contains 15 residues. CDR1 and CDR2 from the germline V gene are SGHNT and YYREEE (reference sequence). Trimming cost V 5 bases and J 5 bases; bases outside gene matches: 8. CDR3 protein: CASRKDRGQNEKLFF. The CDR3 DNA follows: TGTGCCAGCAGGAAAGACAGGGGACAGAATGAAAAACTGTTTTTT.

The chain couples TRBV12-2 to TRBJ2-2; TRBD2 is the table's D call and was not checked against the DNA. TRBV12-2 constitutes a pseudogene. The length of the CDR3 is 16 residues. The CDR3 DNA follows: TGTGCAAGTCGCTCTTCCCGGGAGGAGAACACCGGGGAGCTGTTTTTT. This gives the protein CASRSSREENTGELFF.

V and J are TRBV4-1 and TRBJ2-1; 7 bases are a match to TRBD2. The V and J ends lost 4 bases and 7 bases, in that order; junction bases with no gene match: 13. There are 16 residues in the CDR3. Germline V gene lookup returns CDR1 MGHRA and CDR2 YSYEKL. The CDR3 loop reads CASSPRGLAARNEQFF. CDR3 coding DNA: TGCGCCAGCAGCCCCCGTGGGCTAGCGGCCCGTAATGAGCAGTTCTTC.

The table lists this clone with a few counts. The V call is TRBV6-6, the J call TRBJ2-1; 8 bases line up with TRBD2. V was clipped by 6 bases and J by 7 bases; unmatched bases: 8. CDR1 and CDR2 from the germline V gene are MNHNY and SVGAGI (reference sequence). This CDR3 spans 14 amino acids. The CDR3 reads CASRRLANGNEQFF. DNA of the CDR3: TGTGCCAGCAGGCGACTAGCGAACGGGAATGAGCAGTTCTTC.

The J gene is TRBJ2-7, the V gene TRBV2; TRBD2 aligns across 11 bases. Trimming took 4 bases from V and 2 from J; bases not matched to a gene: 4. The CDR3 extends over 15 amino acids. Per germline, CDR1 SNHLY and CDR2 FYNNEI. CDR3 nucleotide sequence: TGTGCCAGCAGTGTCCCGACTAGCGGGGCCTACGAGCAGTACTTC. Translated: CASSVPTSGAYEQYF.

The chain carries TRBV5-4 and TRBJ2-7, with 11 bases that match TRBD2. Losses at the gene ends were 1 base for V and 3 bases for J; bases not matched to a gene: 12. CDR3 length: 18 residues. The germline V gene encodes CDR1 SGHNT and CDR2 YYREEE (reference sequence). The CDR3 region is CASSLNLLAGEGYYEQYF. The CDR3 DNA sequence: TGTGCCAGCAGCTTGAATTTACTAGCGGGAGAGGGTTACTACGAGCAGTACTTC.

The chain is built from TRBV4-3 and TRBJ1-2; TRBD1 matches 9 bases. The V segment lost 1 base and the J segment 0 bases; nucleotides outside the gene matches: 9. In germline, CDR1 is LGHNA, CDR2 YSLEER. The CDR3 contains 18 residues. This chain's CDR3 is CASSQAGTGTPTNYGYTF. CDR3 DNA: TGCGCCAGCAGCCAAGCCGGGACAGGGACCCCTACTAACTATGGCTACACCTTC.

The V call is TRBV27, the J call TRBJ1-6, with a tentative D call TRBD1 (5 bases). The CDR3 runs 13 residues. From germline, CDR1 is MNHEY and CDR2 SMNVEV (reference sequence). V lost 4 bases to trimming and J lost 7 bases, with 8 bases between them. The CDR3 loop reads CASSWGRNSPLHF. CDR3 in DNA: TGTGCCAGCAGTTGGGGCCGGAATTCACCCCTCCACTTT.

The chain combines TRBV27 with TRBJ1-5; 8 nucleotides match TRBD1. Trimming at V came to 5 bases and at J to 5 bases, leaving 8 bases not matched to a gene. The germline V gene encodes CDR1 MNHEY and CDR2 SMNVEV (reference sequence). The CDR3 has 15 residues. This CDR3 is CASSPLGQGYQPQHF. The CDR3 DNA is TGTGCCAGCAGTCCCCTCGGACAGGGATATCAGCCCCAGCATTTT.

This chain joins TRBV5-1 and TRBJ2-2; 7 nucleotides match TRBD1. This CDR3 comprises 14 residues. CDR1 is SGHRS, CDR2 YFSETQ, per germline. V trimming: 6 bases; J trimming: 3 bases; junction bases outside the gene matches: 5. The CDR3: CASTGDRYTGELFF. The CDR3 region has the DNA TGCGCCAGCACCGGGGACAGATACACCGGGGAGCTGTTTTTT.

This clone was seen just once. The V and J genes are TRBV4-2 and TRBJ1-5; possible D gene TRBD1, 6 bases. The V end was cut by 4 bases, the J end by 7 bases, with 8 bases between. CDR1 and CDR2 from the germline V gene are LGHNA and YNFKEQ. The CDR3 is made up of 12 amino acids. For the CDR3, the DNA is TGTGCCAGCAGCCCGGACAGCCAGCCCCAGCATTTT. It is translated as CASSPDSQPQHF.

The rearrangement joins TRBV2 to TRBJ1-4; the D is unclear. The V gene lost 2 bases and the J gene lost 2 bases, with 6 bases spanning the gap. The germline CDR1 and CDR2 sequences are SNHLY and FYNNEI. The CDR3 is 14 residues long. The CDR3 DNA reads TGTGCCAGCAGTGAATTGCAGACTAATGAAAAACTGTTTTTT. Translated: CASSELQTNEKLFF. Variable domain in full (rest from reference TRBV2 and TRBJ1-4): EPEVTQTPSHQVTQMGQEVILRCVPISNHLYFYWYRQILGQKVEFLVSFYNNEISEKSEIFDDQFSVERPDGSNFTLKIRSTKLEDSAMYFCASSELQTNEKLFFGSGTQLSVL.

The chain uses TRBV29-1 and TRBJ1-1, with a possible D match to TRBD1 (5 bases). The CDR3 extends over 13 amino acids. Deletions cut 6 bases from V and 4 bases from J, with 15 bases between. Looked up from germline, CDR1 is SQVTM and CDR2 is ANQGSEA. The CDR3 region is CSVESGGGTEAFF. As DNA, the CDR3 is TGCAGCGTGGAAAGTGGGGGGGGCACTGAAGCTTTCTTT.

This chain links TRBV28 with TRBJ2-3, with TRBD1 identical over 7 bases. The germline CDR1 and CDR2 sequences are MDHEN and SYDVKM. V was pared by 2 bases and J by 2 bases, with 13 bases of the junction left unmatched. This CDR3 spans 18 amino acids. The DNA of the CDR3 is TGTGCCAGCAGTTTAAAGGGGAAAGGCAGGGGGTACACAGATACGCAGTATTTT. Translation gives CASSLKGKGRGYTDTQYF.

The chain carries TRBV27 and TRBJ2-5, with 10 positions matching TRBD2. Per the germline V gene, CDR1 is MNHEY and CDR2 is SMNVEV (reference sequence). CDR3 size: 14 residues. With V trimmed by 4 bases and J by 5 bases, 4 bases remained unmatched. CDR3 amino acids: CASSYTTSGETQYF. In DNA, the CDR3 is TGTGCCAGCAGTTACACGACTAGCGGGGAGACCCAGTACTTC.